Listed below are T cell receptor beta chains from one sample, sequenced in a study of monozygotic twins with inflammatory bowel disease. TCRdb re-called the 5' RACE reads and gives one entry per CDR3 protein, without DNA. The table lists about 420,000 distinct CDR3 sequences. The sequenced sample was blood. These receptors were taken from a human donor with ulcerative colitis or Crohn's disease, or a healthy co-twin of an affected twin (not recorded which). CDR3s include the opening cysteine and the closing phenylalanine or tryptophan. The order of the fields is CDR3 protein, V gene, J gene, CDR3 length.

CASSQVAGGDYGYTF,TRBV14,TRBJ1-2,15
CSVEGGAYTEAFF,TRBV29-1,TRBJ1-1,13
CSAPPLAGGPKTQYF,TRBV20-1,TRBJ2-5,15
CASSLAGTSGGQETQYF,TRBV7-9,TRBJ2-5,17
CASSPESAGPNIQYF,TRBV6-2/TRBV6-3,TRBJ2-4,15
CASSYRRQGDGYTF,TRBV6-5,TRBJ1-2,14
CASSLAQRAAVDTQYF,TRBV7-9,TRBJ2-3,16
CAWSVQLAGGPDTQYF,TRBV30,TRBJ2-3,16
CASSGQLPGQVVYEQYF,TRBV5-6,TRBJ2-7,17
CASSYSSGFSYEQYF,TRBV6-5,TRBJ2-7,15
CSARIPRGEQYF,TRBV20-1,TRBJ2-7,12
CSATLQGPSSGYTF,TRBV20-1,TRBJ1-2,14
CASRLSVSEEKLFF,TRBV5-6,TRBJ1-4,14
CAINPGLAGGDEQYF,TRBV10-3,TRBJ2-7,15
CASSPSGSSSYNEQFF,TRBV5-6,TRBJ2-1,16
CASSPAGGGGIGGNEQFF,TRBV5-1,TRBJ2-1,18
CASSFVAGGFEQFF,TRBV5-5,TRBJ2-1,14
CASSPYTSGIYNEQFF,TRBV7-2,TRBJ2-1,16
CASSHRRKAAGNTIYF,TRBV3-1,TRBJ1-3,16
CASAGEWQPQHF,TRBV28,TRBJ1-5,12
CASSLTPKTDTQYF,TRBV13,TRBJ2-3,14
CASSESRGVSETQYF,TRBV25-1,TRBJ2-5,15
CASSPTPSGRASTDTQYF,TRBV2,TRBJ2-3,18
CASSTEGMNTEAFF,TRBV18,TRBJ1-1,14
CASTPGQRLQETQYF,TRBV6-1,TRBJ2-5,15
CASTRQGAERAKNIQYF,TRBV28,TRBJ2-4,17
CASSARQGREGYTF,TRBV7-2,TRBJ1-2,14
CASSPQTYGYTF,TRBV28,TRBJ1-2,12
CASSNDRGDTEAFF,TRBV18,TRBJ1-1,14